The 21 T cell receptor beta chains below come from one sample, sequenced in a study of cytomegalovirus exposure and HLA in healthy donors. The PCR was carried out with 60 Vbeta primers and 13 Jbeta primers. Generated by immunoSEQ multiplex PCR, the TCRdb table keeps only in-frame clones and is missing some. The table shows about 170,000 clones, with about four fifths occurring only once. Sequencing was done on a sample of PBMCs. These TCRs come from a woman aged 18-29 years in good health and CMV-seronegative.

In regard to this clone: Other DNA sequences in this specimen translate into the identical CDR3. The V gene is TRBV28, the J gene TRBJ2-5, with a weak D call TRBD2 (6 bases). From germline, CDR1 is MDHEN and CDR2 SYDVKM. This CDR3 region has 13 residues. V was pared by 3 bases and J by 2 bases, with 7 bases between. CDR3 sequence: CASSLGRQETQYF. The CDR3 region has the DNA TGTGCCAGCAGTTTGGGGAGGCAAGAGACCCAGTACTTC.

V usage is TRBV5-1 and J usage is TRBJ2-3; D is ambiguous. The germline V and J ends were trimmed by 0 bases and 5 bases, with 10 bases remaining between them. Germline lookup yields CDR1 SGHRS and CDR2 YFSETQ. The CDR3 has 14 residues. As DNA, the CDR3 is TGCGCCAGCAGCTTGGGACTCTTTGGAGATACGCAGTATTTT. It encodes CASSLGLFGDTQYF.

This chain links TRBV4-3 with TRBJ2-1, with D uncertain. Trimming took off 0 bases at V and 10 bases at J, with 10 bases between the two ends. Germline lookup yields CDR1 LGHNA and CDR2 YSLEER. The CDR3 is 13 residues long. This chain's CDR3 is CASSQDLAREQFF. CDR3 DNA: TGCGCCAGCAGCCAAGACCTTGCTAGGGAGCAGTTCTTC.

V gene TRBV28 combines with J gene TRBJ1-3; D remains ambiguous. Between the trimmed V and J ends, which lost 5 bases and 0 bases, there was a span of 11 bases. The V gene's germline CDR1 is MDHEN and CDR2 SYDVKM. This CDR3 is built from 15 residues. CDR3 DNA sequence: TGTGCCAGCAGTCCCGTAGCAAGCTCTGGAAACACCATATATTTT. Translated: CASSPVASSGNTIYF.

This clone has a handful of counts. The chain links TRBV10-2 to TRBJ2-6; 7 bases are a match to TRBD2. The germline gives CDR1 WSHSY, CDR2 SAAADI. V shed 2 bases, J shed 0 bases, and the junction held 4 bases outside the gene matches. The CDR3 is 17 residues long. The CDR3 reads CASSEGGGISGANVLTF. CDR3 in DNA: TGCGCCAGCAGTGAGGGGGGGGGAATCTCTGGGGCCAACGTCCTGACTTTC.

The chain couples TRBV6-1 to TRBJ2-3; TRBD2 matches 9 bases. CDR1 and CDR2 from the germline V gene are MNHNS and SASEGT. V gave up 7 bases and J gave up 6 bases; unmatched junction bases: 11. CDR3 length: 15 residues. The CDR3: CASIISGSPTDTQYF. The CDR3 bases are TGTGCCAGCATAATTAGCGGGAGTCCTACCGATACGCAGTATTTT.

V gene TRBV30 combines with J gene TRBJ2-5; TRBD2 aligns across 8 bases. J gave up 7 bases and V 4 bases, and 8 bases lay outside the gene matches. CDR1 and CDR2 (germline): GTSNPN, SVGIG (reference sequence). This CDR3 comprises 13 residues. The CDR3 region is CAWNLAGAGTQYF. The CDR3 DNA follows: TGTGCCTGGAATCTAGCGGGTGCAGGGACCCAGTACTTC. Based on the CDR3 plus reference TRBV30 and TRBJ2-5, the full variable domain is SQTIHQWPATLVQPVGSPLSLECTVEGTSNPNLYWYRQAAGRGLQLLFYSVGIGQISSEVPQNLSASRPQDRQFILSSKKLLLSDSGFYLCAWNLAGAGTQYFGPGTRLLVL.

In this sample, this clone turned up a few times. The chain is built from TRBV2 and TRBJ1-4; weak D call: TRBD1 (5 bases). The CDR3 runs to 15 residues. Trimming removed 9 bases from V and 4 bases from J, with 18 bases in between. Germline V lookup: CDR1 SNHLY, CDR2 FYNNEI. The CDR3 reads CASRRAGGINEKLFF. The CDR3 DNA reads TGTGCCAGTAGACGCGCCGGGGGGATTAATGAAAAACTGTTTTTT.

The chain carries TRBV7-9 and TRBJ1-1; TRBD1 agrees at 7 bases. CDR1 and CDR2 (germline): SEHNR, FQNEAQ (reference sequence). V was pared by 5 bases and J by 0 bases, with 3 bases of the junction left unmatched. The CDR3 is 14 residues long. CDR3 in DNA: TGTGCCAGCAGCACGGGACAGATGAACACTGAAGCTTTCTTT. It specifies CASSTGQMNTEAFF. Full variable domain (rest looked up from reference TRBV7-9 and TRBJ1-1): DTGVSQNPRHKITKRGQNVTFRCDPISEHNRLYWYRQTLGQGPEFLTYFQNEAQLEKSRLLSDRFSAERPKGSFSTLEIQRTEQGDSAMYLCASSTGQMNTEAFFGQGTRLTVV.

CDR3 region: CASSLGGQYWGYTF. The CDR3 DNA reads as TGTGCCAGCAGCTTAGGGGGACAGTATTGGGGCTACACCTTC. This sequence joins TRBV7-2 and TRBJ1-2; 7 nucleotides line up with TRBD1. The CDR3 contains 14 residues. The ends lost 1 base at V and 8 bases at J; junction bases unmatched: 7. Per germline, CDR1 SGHTA and CDR2 FQGNSA.

The chain uses TRBV5-1 and TRBJ1-3; tentative D call: TRBD1 (5 bases). The V gene lost 3 bases and the J gene lost 4 bases, with 20 bases spanning the gap. Germline CDR1 is SGHRS and CDR2 is YFSETQ. The CDR3 is made up of 17 amino acids. The CDR3 DNA reads as TGCGCCAGCAGCTCAGCAAAGCTAAGGGACTCCGGAAACACCATATATTTT. It codes for CASSSAKLRDSGNTIYF.

The chain employs TRBV6-1 and TRBJ2-7; TRBD1 matches at 8 bases. The CDR3 loop spans 15 amino acids. The germline V gene has CDR1 MNHNS and CDR2 SASEGT. The V segment lost 3 bases and the J segment 3 bases; nucleotides outside the gene matches: 7. CDR3 sequence (DNA): TGTGCCAGCAGTGATTGGGACAGGTTTATCTACGAGCAGTACTTC. As protein: CASSDWDRFIYEQYF.

The chain couples TRBV9 to TRBJ1-3; TRBD1 is a possible D gene (5 bases). V dropped 4 bases and J dropped 0 bases, with 14 bases sitting between them. Germline V gives CDR1 SGDLS, CDR2 YYNGEE. The CDR3 has 16 residues. For the CDR3, the DNA is TGTGCCAGCAGCCTCAAACAGGAGAGCTCTGGAAACACCATATATTTT. It specifies CASSLKQESSGNTIYF.

This clone has a handful of counts. This sequence joins TRBV6-1 and TRBJ2-7; D is uncertain. Germline CDR1 and CDR2: MNHNS and SASEGT. Deletions cut 7 bases from V and 5 bases from J, with 18 bases between. The CDR3 covers 14 residues. The CDR3 nucleotides read TGTGCCAGCAAATCGGCGTCAGGTTTCCACGAGCAGTACTTC. Translation gives CASKSASGFHEQYF.

V is TRBV4-1 and J is TRBJ1-5, with D perhaps TRBD1 (6 bases). CDR1 and CDR2 (germline): MGHRA, YSYEKL. Trimming removed 1 base from V and 4 bases from J, with 11 bases in between. The CDR3 loop spans 15 amino acids. The DNA of the CDR3 is TGCGCCAGCAGCCAAGTTCGTCAGGGGAATCAGCCCCAGCATTTT. It specifies CASSQVRQGNQPQHF.

This clone has just one count. The chain carries TRBV28 and TRBJ1-1; 10 nucleotides line up with TRBD1. The CDR3 has 16 amino acids. V shed 4 bases and J 0 bases; nucleotides not matched to a gene: 5. Germline CDR1 MDHEN, CDR2 SYDVKM. CDR3 bases: TGTGCCAGCAGTTCAAGACAGGGGGCGATGAACACTGAAGCTTTCTTT. Its translation: CASSSRQGAMNTEAFF. Together with reference TRBV28 and TRBJ1-1, the CDR3 gives the full variable domain: DVKVTQSSRYLVKRTGEKVFLECVQDMDHENMFWYRQDPGLGLRLIYFSYDVKMKEKGDIPEGYSVSREKKERFSLILESASTNQTSMYLCASSSRQGAMNTEAFFGQGTRLTVV.

J is TRBJ2-6 and V is TRBV19, with TRBD1 as a possible D gene (5 bases). Germline CDR1 is LNHDA and CDR2 is SQIVND (reference sequence). V lost 2 bases and J lost 0, with 14 bases in between. The CDR3 loop spans 18 amino acids. The CDR3 DNA reads as TGTGCCAGTAGTATACAGGGAATTGCTCTCTCTGGGGCCAACGTCCTGACTTTC. Protein product: CASSIQGIALSGANVLTF. The entire variable domain, with the rest obtained from reference TRBV19 and TRBJ2-6, is as follows: DGGITQSPKYLFRKEGQNVTLSCEQNLNHDAMYWYRQDPGQGLRLIYYSQIVNDFQKGDIAEGYSVSREKKESFPLTVTSAQKNPTAFYLCASSIQGIALSGANVLTFGAGSRLTVL.

The chain links TRBV7-8 to TRBJ2-7; TRBD2 aligns across 13 bases. CDR1 and CDR2 from the germline V gene are SGHVS and FQNEAQ. Losses at the gene ends were 1 base for V and 3 bases for J; bases not matched to a gene: 6. CDR3 length: 17 residues. The DNA of the CDR3 is TGTGCCAGCAGCTTAGGGGGACTAGCGGGGAATTACTACGAGCAGTACTTC. This gives the protein CASSLGGLAGNYYEQYF.

The chain links TRBV28 to TRBJ1-5; 7 nucleotides line up with TRBD1. CDR1 MDHEN and CDR2 SYDVKM come from the germline V gene. V lost 6 bases, J lost 6 bases, and 8 bases stayed unmatched. The CDR3 extends over 14 amino acids. CDR3 protein: CASRPTGVSQPQHF. CDR3 DNA sequence: TGTGCCAGCAGACCTACAGGGGTGAGTCAGCCCCAGCATTTT.

The rearrangement uses TRBV19 and TRBJ1-5, with a tentative D call TRBD1 (5 bases). CDR3 length: 15 amino acids. Germline CDR1 and CDR2: LNHDA and SQIVND (reference sequence). The V end was cut by 4 bases, the J end by 5 bases, with 15 bases between. The DNA of the CDR3 is TGTGCCAGTAGTAAGTTGTGGGGAGGGGATCAGCCCCAGCATTTT. Amino acids: CASSKLWGGDQPQHF. The variable domain in full, completed from reference TRBV19 and TRBJ1-5, reads DGGITQSPKYLFRKEGQNVTLSCEQNLNHDAMYWYRQDPGQGLRLIYYSQIVNDFQKGDIAEGYSVSREKKESFPLTVTSAQKNPTAFYLCASSKLWGGDQPQHFGDGTRLSIL.

The rearrangement joins TRBV2 to TRBJ2-1, with no clear D. The CDR3 sequence is 14 residues long. Germline V gene data show CDR1 as SNHLY and CDR2 as FYNNEI. Trimming pared 3 bases from V and 0 bases from J, leaving 6 bases between. The CDR3 here is CASSDAISYNEQFF. CDR3 in DNA: TGTGCCAGCAGTGACGCGATCTCCTACAATGAGCAGTTCTTC.